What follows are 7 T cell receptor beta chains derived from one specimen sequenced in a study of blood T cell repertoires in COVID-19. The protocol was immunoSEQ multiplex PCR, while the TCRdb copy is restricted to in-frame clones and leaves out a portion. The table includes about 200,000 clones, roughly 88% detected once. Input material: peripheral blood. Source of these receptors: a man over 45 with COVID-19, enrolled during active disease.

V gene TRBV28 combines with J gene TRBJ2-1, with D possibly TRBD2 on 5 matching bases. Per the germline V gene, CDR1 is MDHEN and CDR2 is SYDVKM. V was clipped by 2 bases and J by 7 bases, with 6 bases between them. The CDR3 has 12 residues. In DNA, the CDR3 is TGTGCCAGCAGTTTAACGGGGAATGAGCAGTTCTTC. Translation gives CASSLTGNEQFF. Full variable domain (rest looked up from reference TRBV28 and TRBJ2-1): DVKVTQSSRYLVKRTGEKVFLECVQDMDHENMFWYRQDPGLGLRLIYFSYDVKMKEKGDIPEGYSVSREKKERFSLILESASTNQTSMYLCASSLTGNEQFFGPGTRLTVL.

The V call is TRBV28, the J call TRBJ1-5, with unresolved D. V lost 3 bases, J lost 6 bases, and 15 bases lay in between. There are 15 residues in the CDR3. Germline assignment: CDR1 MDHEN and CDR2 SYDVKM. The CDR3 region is CASSFFRVSSQPQHF. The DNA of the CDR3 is TGTGCCAGCAGTTTTTTTCGGGTGTCCAGTCAGCCCCAGCATTTT.

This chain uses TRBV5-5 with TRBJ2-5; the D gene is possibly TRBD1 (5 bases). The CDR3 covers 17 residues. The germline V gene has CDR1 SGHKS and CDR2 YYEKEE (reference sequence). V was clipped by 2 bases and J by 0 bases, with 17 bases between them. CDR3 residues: CASSFTWGPGNQETQYF. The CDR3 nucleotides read TGTGCCAGCAGCTTCACTTGGGGCCCAGGAAACCAAGAGACCCAGTACTTC.

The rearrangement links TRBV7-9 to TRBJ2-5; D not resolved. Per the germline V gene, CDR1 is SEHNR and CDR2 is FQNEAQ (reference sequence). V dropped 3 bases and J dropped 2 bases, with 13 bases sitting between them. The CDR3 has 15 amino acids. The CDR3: CASSLPRRRQETQYF. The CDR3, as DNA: TGTGCCAGCAGCTTGCCCCGACGGAGACAAGAGACCCAGTACTTC.

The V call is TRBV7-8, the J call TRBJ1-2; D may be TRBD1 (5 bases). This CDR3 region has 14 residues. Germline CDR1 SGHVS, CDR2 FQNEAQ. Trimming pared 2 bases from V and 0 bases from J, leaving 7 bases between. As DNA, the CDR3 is TGTGCCAGCAGCTTACAGGGAACTAACTATGGCTACACCTTC. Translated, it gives CASSLQGTNYGYTF. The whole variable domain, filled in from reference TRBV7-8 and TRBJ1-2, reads GAGVSQSPRYKVAKRGQDVALRCDPISGHVSLFWYQQALGQGPEFLTYFQNEAQLDKSGLPSDRFFAERPEGSVSTLKIQRTQQEDSAVYLCASSLQGTNYGYTFGSGTRLTVV.

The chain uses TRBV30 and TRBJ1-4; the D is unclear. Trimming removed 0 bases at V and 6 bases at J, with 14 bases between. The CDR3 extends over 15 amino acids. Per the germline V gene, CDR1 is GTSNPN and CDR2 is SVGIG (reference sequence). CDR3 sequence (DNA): TGTGCCTGGAGTGTCCGAGGTCTATTTGATGAAAAACTGTTTTTT. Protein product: CAWSVRGLFDEKLFF.

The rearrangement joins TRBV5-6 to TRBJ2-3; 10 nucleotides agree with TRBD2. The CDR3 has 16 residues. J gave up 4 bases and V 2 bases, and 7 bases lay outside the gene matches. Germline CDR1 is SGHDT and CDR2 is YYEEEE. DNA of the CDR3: TGTGCCAGCAGCTTTCTAGCGGGAGACGTTGCAGATACGCAGTATTTT. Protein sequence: CASSFLAGDVADTQYF.